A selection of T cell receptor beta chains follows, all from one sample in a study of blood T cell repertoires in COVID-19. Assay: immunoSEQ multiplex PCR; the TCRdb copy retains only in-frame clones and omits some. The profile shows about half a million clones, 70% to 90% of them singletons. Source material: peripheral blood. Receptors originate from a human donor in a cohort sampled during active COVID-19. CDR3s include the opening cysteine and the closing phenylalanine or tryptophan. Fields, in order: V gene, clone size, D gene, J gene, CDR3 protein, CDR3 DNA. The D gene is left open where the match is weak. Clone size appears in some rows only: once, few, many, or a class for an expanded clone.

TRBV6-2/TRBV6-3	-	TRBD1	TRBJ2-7	CASSSIRGLDEQYF	TGTGCCAGCAGTTCGATCAGGGGGCTCGACGAGCAGTACTTC
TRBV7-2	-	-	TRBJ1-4	CASSRPQGFRMEKLFF	TGTGCCAGCAGTCGTCCACAGGGTTTTCGGATGGAAAAACTGTTTTTT
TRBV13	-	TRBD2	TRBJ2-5	CASSLAREGGGQETQYF	TGTGCCAGCAGCTTAGCGCGGGAGGGCGGTGGCCAAGAGACCCAGTACTTC
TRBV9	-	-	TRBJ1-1	CASSVGTRTEAFF	TGTGCCAGCAGCGTAGGCACGCGGACTGAAGCTTTCTTT
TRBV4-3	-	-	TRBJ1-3	CASSQASDLHNSGNTIYF	TGCGCCAGCAGCCAAGCCTCCGATCTCCACAACTCTGGAAACACCATATATTTT
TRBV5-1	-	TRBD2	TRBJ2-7	CASSRDYSYEQYF	TGCGCCAGCAGCCGGGACTACTCCTACGAGCAGTACTTC
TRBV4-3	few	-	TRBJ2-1	CASSPKIAGQQFF	TGCGCCAGCAGCCCCAAAATTGCAGGGCAGCAGTTCTTC
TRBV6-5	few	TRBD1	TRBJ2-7	CASSPDRATYEQYF	TGTGCCAGCAGCCCGGACAGGGCTACCTACGAGCAGTACTTC
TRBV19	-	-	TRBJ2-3	CASSLGAVTDTQYF	TGTGCCAGTTCGCTGGGGGCTGTCACAGATACGCAGTATTTT
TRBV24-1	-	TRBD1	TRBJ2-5	CATSEDRGYQETQYF	TGTGCCACCAGTGAGGACAGGGGTTACCAAGAGACCCAGTACTTC
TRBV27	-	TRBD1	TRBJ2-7	CASSTVAGTGGYEQYF	TGTGCCAGCTCAACCGTAGCCGGGACAGGGGGGTACGAGCAGTACTTC
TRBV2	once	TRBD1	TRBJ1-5	CASRHPDRAGYSNQPQHF	TGTGCCAGCAGACACCCGGACAGGGCGGGGTATAGCAATCAGCCCCAGCATTTT
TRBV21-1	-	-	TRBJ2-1	CASSMTSGYNEQFF	TGTGCCAGCAGCATGACTAGCGGATACAATGAGCAGTTCTTC
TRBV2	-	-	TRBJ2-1	CASSVSNEQFF	TGTGCCAGCAGTGTTTCTAATGAGCAGTTCTTC
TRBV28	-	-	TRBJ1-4	CASTSGIPEIRGTFF	TGTGCCAGTACTTCCGGGATACCTGAAATACGGGGAACGTTTTTT
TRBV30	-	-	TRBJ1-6	CAWNQGLDSPLHF	TGTGCCTGGAACCAGGGTCTGGATTCACCCCTCCACTTT
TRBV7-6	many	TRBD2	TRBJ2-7	CASSLWGGGVNEQYF	TGTGCCAGCAGCTTATGGGGGGGAGGCGTGAACGAGCAGTACTTC
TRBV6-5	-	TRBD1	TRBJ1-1	CASSWTGSNTEAFF	TGTGCCAGCAGCTGGACAGGGTCGAACACTGAAGCTTTCTTT
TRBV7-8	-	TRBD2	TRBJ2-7	CATGTSSRNEQYF	TGTGCCACCGGGACTAGTTCTCGGAACGAGCAGTACTTC
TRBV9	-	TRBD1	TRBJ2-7	CASSAQGAFYEQYF	TGTGCCAGCAGCGCCCAGGGGGCCTTCTACGAGCAGTACTTC
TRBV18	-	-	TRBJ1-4	CASKDRGTNEKLFF	TGTGCCAGCAAAGATAGAGGAACTAATGAAAAACTGTTTTTT
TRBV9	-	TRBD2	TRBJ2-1	CASSVRLAGIYNEQFF	TGTGCCAGCAGCGTCCGACTAGCGGGGATATACAATGAGCAGTTCTTC
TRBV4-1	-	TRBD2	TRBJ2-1	CASSQGGLAGGWEQFF	TGCGCCAGCAGCCAAGGAGGACTAGCGGGAGGTTGGGAGCAGTTCTTC